By its share, the clone carrying this T cell receptor beta chain is large (0.1 to 1%). Using about 15 ng of total RNA, TCR libraries were made with the QIAseq Immune Repertoire TCR panel. TCRdb redid the calling of the reads with MiXCR, one entry per CDR3 protein. The sample lists about 660 distinct CDR3 sequences, about 7% seen once, with 20% to 25% in the top ten. These data belong to a study of circulating CD8 cells and anti-PD-1 response in melanoma. CDR3 size: 13 residues. Germline lookup yields CDR1 LNHDA and CDR2 SQIVND (reference sequence). The V gene end was trimmed by 5 bases and the J gene end by 6 bases; junction bases not matched to a gene: 3. Live CD3+CD8+TCRalphabeta+ cells were sorted into four subsets by PD-1 and/or TIGIT.

This clonotype was sampled from a human donor with melanoma. The source was CD8+ T cells from PBMCs, collected at baseline or after one month of anti-PD-1 therapy (not recorded which). The rearrangement uses TRBV19 and TRBJ2-2, with 7 positions matching TRBD1. The chain's CDR3 is CASSDQGAGELFF. CDR3 coding DNA: TGTGCCAGTAGTGACCAGGGGGCCGGGGAGCTGTTTTTT.